The rows below give T cell receptor beta chains drawn from one sample of a study of tumor-infiltrating lymphocytes in localized non-small cell lung cancer. TCRdb's table, derived via immunoSEQ multiplex PCR, lists solely in-frame clones and lacks some. The sample consists of about 4,800 clones, approximately 95% of them appearing once. Sequencing used uninvolved lung tissue not adjacent to the tumor. These receptors all come from a human donor with non-small cell lung cancer. CDR3s include the opening cysteine and the closing phenylalanine or tryptophan. A D gene is named only where the DNA matches it firmly. Only part of the rows carry a size: once, few, many, or a class if the clone is expanded.

TRBD1 | TRBJ1-1 | - | TRBV19 | CASSIPTGKTEAFF | TGTGCCAGTAGTATCCCGACAGGGAAGACTGAAGCTTTCTTT
TRBD1 | TRBJ2-7 | - | TRBV7-9 | CASSPPGQGVHEQYF | TGTGCCAGCAGCCCCCCCGGACAGGGGGTCCACGAGCAGTACTTC
- | TRBJ1-2 | - | TRBV30 | CAWRLGANYGYTF | TGTGCCTGGAGGTTAGGGGCTAACTATGGCTACACCTTC
TRBD1 | TRBJ1-1 | - | TRBV19 | CASSIAGGTEAFF | TGTGCCAGTAGTATAGCAGGGGGGACTGAAGCTTTCTTT
- | TRBJ1-4 | - | TRBV2 | CASSVLTASTNEKLFF | TGTGCCAGCAGTGTGTTGACAGCCTCAACTAATGAAAAACTGTTTTTT
- | TRBJ1-3 | - | TRBV28 | CASSLPTVSTNTIYF | TGTGCCAGCAGTCTCCCAACTGTTAGTACAAACACCATATATTTT
- | TRBJ2-7 | - | TRBV18 | CASSPTAQAEQYF | TGTGCCAGCTCACCCACTGCACAGGCCGAGCAGTACTTC
- | TRBJ1-1 | - | TRBV18 | CASSSQLEAFF | TGTGCCAGCTCGTCACAGCTTGAAGCTTTCTTT
- | TRBJ1-2 | - | TRBV14 | CASRKDGLSLGYTF | TGTGCCAGCAGAAAGGACGGACTAAGCCTTGGCTACACCTTC
TRBD1 | TRBJ1-3 | - | TRBV5-1 | CASSFGQGSGNTIYF | TGCGCCAGCAGCTTTGGACAGGGGTCCGGAAACACCATATATTTT
- | TRBJ2-2 | - | TRBV7-2 | CASRINRGGAGELFF | TGTGCCAGCAGAATCAACAGGGGGGGAGCCGGGGAGCTGTTTTTT
TRBD1 | TRBJ1-2 | once | TRBV5-6 | CASSAGQGDYGYTF | TGTGCCAGCAGCGCGGGACAGGGGGACTATGGCTACACCTTC
TRBD1 | TRBJ1-2 | - | TRBV10-3 | CAISGDRAPNYGYTF | TGTGCCATCAGTGGGGACAGGGCCCCTAACTATGGCTACACCTTC
- | TRBJ1-1 | - | TRBV11-2 | CASSLDQGKLNAFF | TGTGCCAGCAGCTTAGATCAGGGGAAGCTGAACGCTTTCTTT
- | TRBJ2-7 | - | TRBV28 | CASTGRRDYEQYF | TGTGCCAGCACCGGGAGAAGGGACTACGAGCAGTACTTC
- | TRBJ2-7 | - | TRBV4-1 | CASSQAPLLVRREQYF | TGCGCCAGCAGCCAAGCCCCCCTCTTGGTGCGAAGGGAGCAGTACTTC
- | TRBJ2-7 | once | TRBV10-2 | CASSTSYEQYF | TGCGCCAGCAGTACCTCCTACGAGCAGTACTTC
TRBD1 | TRBJ2-7 | - | TRBV25-1 | CASSDDRVHEQYF | TGTGCCAGCAGCGACGACAGGGTCCACGAGCAGTACTTC
- | TRBJ1-1 | - | TRBV2 | CASSPRVNTEAFF | TGTGCCAGCAGCCCCCGGGTGAACACTGAAGCTTTCTTT
- | TRBJ1-1 | - | TRBV10-2 | CASTPLGTEAFF | TGCGCCAGCACACCCCTGGGAACTGAAGCTTTCTTT